There are many counts of the clone carrying this T cell receptor beta chain. Its target is unknown. These data originate in a study of T cells in Graves' hyperthyroidism and ophthalmopathy. Recently diagnosed hyperthyroidism of less than 2 months' duration affected patients aged 18 to 65. Diagnoses were made from clinical symptoms, serum measures (thyroxine and TRAb), thyroid ultrasound and orbital computed tomography. Drawn at first hyperthyroidism diagnosis, the blood sample preceded any ophthalmopathy symptoms. RNA transcripts served as the template for amplifying TCR beta CDR3 regions. HTBI primers were used for first-round RT-PCR of the TCR CDR3. Each CDR3 protein is one row after TCRdb ran MiXCR on the multiplex PCR reads. Counted here are 250,000 or so distinct CDR3 sequences, more than 14% occurring once; the ten biggest clones make up about 14%. The CDR3 loop spans 13 amino acids. Trimming cost V 3 bases and J 5 bases, with 10 bases left between them. CDR1 KGHSH and CDR2 LQKENI come from the germline V gene.

Study-wide results and limits: The model forecast ophthalmopathy, anticipating it by a median roughly 6.5 months before onset.

The sample comprised blood. This TCR was recovered from a middle-aged woman with Graves' hyperthyroidism that later progressed to Graves' ophthalmopathy. The chain recombines TRBV18 with TRBJ2-5, with D unresolved. The CDR3 loop is CASSPNVRETQYF. CDR3 nucleotide sequence: TGTGCCAGCTCACCGAACGTGCGGGAGACCCAGTACTTC.